This T cell receptor (beta chain) was sequenced in a study of blood T cell repertoires in COVID-19. On the study more broadly: Acute and convalescent COVID-19 samples came from the United States, Italy and Spain. PBMCs, B-cell-depleted T cells, or T cells provided the cDNA or gDNA that made up the material.

With respect to this clone: This may stem from a read error, because a much larger clone lies one nucleotide away. This CDR3 is also generated by other DNA sequences in the sample.

Per the original data handling: By means of reference gene primer amplification, nucleated cell counts were estimated. TCRdb's table, derived via immunoSEQ multiplex PCR, lists solely in-frame clones and lacks some. V and J calls and clone size are those listed in that table; D and trimming were worked out from the DNA. The sample records about 74,000 clones, about 91% being singletons. V gave up 5 bases and J gave up 2 bases; unmatched junction bases: 5. The CDR3 runs to 15 residues. Germline V gene data show CDR1 as MRHNA and CDR2 as SNTAGT. Sequencing input: peripheral blood. The TCR sequence derives from a woman of 80 years or more with active or convalescent COVID-19. The chain employs TRBV6-4 and TRBJ2-5, with 10 bases fitting TRBD2. DNA for the CDR3: TGTGCCAGCAGTACCATAGCGGGGGGACAAGAGACCCAGTACTTC. Translating gives CASSTIAGGQETQYF.